This T cell receptor (beta chain) was sequenced in a study of blood T cells in healthy people across ages. Per germline, CDR1 MNHEY and CDR2 SVGEGT. The CDR3 is made up of 15 amino acids. V was pared by 5 bases and J by 8 bases, with 7 bases of the junction left unmatched. For the second PCR, which ran for roughly 6 to 12 cycles, a sample-barcoded 5' primer and a J-beta primer mix were used. CDR3-containing paired-end reads numbering at least 2.5 million came from each sample. From the 5' RACE reads, TCRdb called clonotypes with MiXCR, one entry per CDR3 protein. Of over 1,500,000 distinct CDR3 sequences listed, around half are singletons. Whole-study findings and limits: A strong correlation was found between TCR beta diversity and the percentage of naive T cells. Per million T cells, the diversity of TCR beta decreased roughly linearly as age advanced.

As for this clonotype: Its matching antigen is unknown.

Material for sequencing was blood. This clonotype originated in a woman in her thirties or forties in good health. The rearrangement joins TRBV6-2 or TRBV6-3 to TRBJ2-3; 13 nucleotides agree with TRBD2. The CDR3 nucleotides are TGTGCCAGCAGTCGGGGACTAGCGGGGTCGGGTACGCAGTATTTT. Its protein product is CASSRGLAGSGTQYF.